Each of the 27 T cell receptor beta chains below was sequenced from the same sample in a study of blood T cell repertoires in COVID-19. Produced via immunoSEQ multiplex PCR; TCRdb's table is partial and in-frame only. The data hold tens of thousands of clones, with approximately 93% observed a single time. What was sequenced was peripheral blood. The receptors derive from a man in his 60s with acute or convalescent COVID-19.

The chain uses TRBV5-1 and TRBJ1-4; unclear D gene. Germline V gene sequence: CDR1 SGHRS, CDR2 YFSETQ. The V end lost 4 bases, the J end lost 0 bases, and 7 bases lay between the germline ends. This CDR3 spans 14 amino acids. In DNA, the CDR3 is TGCGCCAGCAGCCCGGGGACAACTAATGAAAAACTGTTTTTT. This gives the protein CASSPGTTNEKLFF.

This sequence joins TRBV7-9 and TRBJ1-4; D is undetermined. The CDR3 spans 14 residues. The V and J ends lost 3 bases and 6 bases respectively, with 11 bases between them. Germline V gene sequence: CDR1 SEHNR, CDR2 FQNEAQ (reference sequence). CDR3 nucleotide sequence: TGTGCCAGCAGCTTGGCGCGGGATGATGAAAAACTGTTTTTT. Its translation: CASSLARDDEKLFF.

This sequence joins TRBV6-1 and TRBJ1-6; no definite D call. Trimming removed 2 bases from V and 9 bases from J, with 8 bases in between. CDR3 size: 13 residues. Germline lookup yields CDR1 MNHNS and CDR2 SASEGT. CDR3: CASSETGSSPLHF. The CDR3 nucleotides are TGTGCCAGCAGTGAAACGGGGAGTTCACCCCTCCACTTT.

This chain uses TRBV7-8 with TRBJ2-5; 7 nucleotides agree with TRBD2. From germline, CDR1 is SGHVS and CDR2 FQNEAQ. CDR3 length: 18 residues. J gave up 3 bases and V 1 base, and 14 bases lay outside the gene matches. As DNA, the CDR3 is TGTGCCAGCAGCTTAGTGGGTGGCCGCGGGGGAACTAAAGAGACCCAGTACTTC. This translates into CASSLVGGRGGTKETQYF. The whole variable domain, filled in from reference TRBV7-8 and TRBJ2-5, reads GAGVSQSPRYKVAKRGQDVALRCDPISGHVSLFWYQQALGQGPEFLTYFQNEAQLDKSGLPSDRFFAERPEGSVSTLKIQRTQQEDSAVYLCASSLVGGRGGTKETQYFGPGTRLLVL.

In DNA, the CDR3 is TGTGCCTGGAGGAGCGGTAGCGGGATTGAGACCCAGTACTTC. Amino acid sequence: CAWRSGSGIETQYF. The rearrangement joins TRBV30 to TRBJ2-5; TRBD2 aligns across 8 bases. Germline values: CDR1 GTSNPN, CDR2 SVGIG (reference sequence). The trim removed 3 bases at V and 5 bases at J, leaving 8 bases unmatched. The CDR3 spans 14 residues.

The CDR3 reads CASSRDSFPYEQYF. Written as DNA, the CDR3 is TGTGCCAGCAGTCGGGACAGCTTCCCTTACGAGCAGTACTTC. This chain links TRBV6-5 with TRBJ2-7, with 7 bases matching TRBD1. V was clipped by 5 bases and J by 4 bases; unmatched bases: 8. This CDR3 has 14 amino acids. Germline V gene data show CDR1 as MNHEY and CDR2 as SVGAGI.

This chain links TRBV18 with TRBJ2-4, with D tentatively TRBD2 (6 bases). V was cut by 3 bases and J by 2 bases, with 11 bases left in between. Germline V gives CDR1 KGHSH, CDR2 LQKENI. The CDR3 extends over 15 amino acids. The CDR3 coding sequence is TGTGCCAGCTCACCCGGAGGGGCGACCAAAAACATTCAGTACTTC. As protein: CASSPGGATKNIQYF.

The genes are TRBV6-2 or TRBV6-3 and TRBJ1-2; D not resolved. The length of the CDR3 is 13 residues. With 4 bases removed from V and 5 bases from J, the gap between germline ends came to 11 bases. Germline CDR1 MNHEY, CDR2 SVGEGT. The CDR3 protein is CASSLRAGYGYTF. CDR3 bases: TGTGCCAGCAGTTTAAGGGCGGGATATGGCTACACCTTC.

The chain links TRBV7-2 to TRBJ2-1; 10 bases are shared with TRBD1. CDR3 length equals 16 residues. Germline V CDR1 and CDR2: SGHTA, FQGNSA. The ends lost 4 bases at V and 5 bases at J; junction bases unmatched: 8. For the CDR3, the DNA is TGTGCCAGCAGCTCCAGACAGGGGGCGAGCCACAATGAGCAGTTCTTC. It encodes CASSSRQGASHNEQFF. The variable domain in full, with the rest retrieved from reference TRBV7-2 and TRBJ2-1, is GAGVSQSPSNKVTEKGKDVELRCDPISGHTALYWYRQSLGQGLEFLIYFQGNSAPDKSGLPSDRFSAERTGGSVSTLTIQRTQQEDSAVYLCASSSRQGASHNEQFFGPGTRLTVL.

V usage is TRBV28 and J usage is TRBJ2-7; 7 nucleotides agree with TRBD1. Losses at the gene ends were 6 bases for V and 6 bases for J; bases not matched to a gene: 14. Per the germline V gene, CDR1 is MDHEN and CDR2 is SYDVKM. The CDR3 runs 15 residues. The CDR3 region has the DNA TGTGCCAGCAGGTTAAGACAGGGTTGGTTCTGCGAGCAGTACGTC. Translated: CASRLRQGWFCEQYV.

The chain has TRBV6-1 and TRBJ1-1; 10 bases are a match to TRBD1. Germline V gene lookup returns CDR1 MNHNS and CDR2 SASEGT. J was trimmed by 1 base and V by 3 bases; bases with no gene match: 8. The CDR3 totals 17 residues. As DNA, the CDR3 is TGTGCCAGCAGTGACCCTGACAGGGGGCGTACGAACACTGAAGCTTTCTTT. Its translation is CASSDPDRGRTNTEAFF.

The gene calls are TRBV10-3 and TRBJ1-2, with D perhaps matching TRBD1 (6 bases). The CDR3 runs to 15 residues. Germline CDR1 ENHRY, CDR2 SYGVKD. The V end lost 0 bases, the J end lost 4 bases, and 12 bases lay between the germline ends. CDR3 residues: CAISESRGGAYGYTF. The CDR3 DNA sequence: TGTGCCATCAGTGAGTCAAGAGGGGGGGCCTATGGCTACACCTTC.

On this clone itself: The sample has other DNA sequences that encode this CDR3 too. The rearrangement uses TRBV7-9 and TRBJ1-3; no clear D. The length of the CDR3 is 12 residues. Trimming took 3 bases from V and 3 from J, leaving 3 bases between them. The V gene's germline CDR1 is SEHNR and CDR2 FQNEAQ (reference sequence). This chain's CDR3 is CASSFNGNTIYF. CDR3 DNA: TGTGCCAGCAGCTTTAATGGAAACACCATATATTTT.

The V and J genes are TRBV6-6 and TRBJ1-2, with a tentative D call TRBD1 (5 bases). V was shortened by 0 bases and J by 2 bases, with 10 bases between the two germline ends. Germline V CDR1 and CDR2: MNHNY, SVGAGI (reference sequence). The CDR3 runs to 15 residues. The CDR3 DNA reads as TGTGCCAGCAGTTACTCGGGGCGGGGCAACTATGGCTACACCTTC. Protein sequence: CASSYSGRGNYGYTF.

The CDR3 is CATSGGSDYGYTF. CDR3 DNA sequence: TGTGCCACCAGTGGGGGCAGCGATTATGGCTACACCTTC. V and J are TRBV24-1 and TRBJ1-2; the D gene is possibly TRBD1 (5 bases). The CDR3 extends over 13 amino acids. Trimming left V 5 bases short and J 5 bases short, with 11 bases between. In germline, CDR1 is KGHDR, CDR2 SFDVKD.

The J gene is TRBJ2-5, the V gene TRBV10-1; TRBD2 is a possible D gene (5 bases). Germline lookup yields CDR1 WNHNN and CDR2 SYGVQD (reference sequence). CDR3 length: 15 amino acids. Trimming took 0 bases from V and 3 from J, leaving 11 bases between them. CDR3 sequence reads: CASSESSSGKETQYF. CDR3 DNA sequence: TGCGCCAGCAGTGAGTCGAGTTCCGGGAAAGAGACCCAGTACTTC.

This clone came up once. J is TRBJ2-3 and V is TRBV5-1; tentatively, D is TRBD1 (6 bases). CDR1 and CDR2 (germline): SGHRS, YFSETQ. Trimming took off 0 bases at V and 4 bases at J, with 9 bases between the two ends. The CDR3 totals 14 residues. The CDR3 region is CASSLEGVADTQYF. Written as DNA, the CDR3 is TGCGCCAGCAGCTTGGAGGGGGTCGCAGATACGCAGTATTTT.

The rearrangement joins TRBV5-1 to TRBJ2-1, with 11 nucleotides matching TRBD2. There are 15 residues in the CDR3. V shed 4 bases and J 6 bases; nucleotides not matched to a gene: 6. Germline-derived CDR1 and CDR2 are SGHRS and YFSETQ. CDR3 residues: CASSPGTSGFNEQFF. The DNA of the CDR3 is TGCGCCAGCAGCCCAGGGACTAGCGGTTTCAATGAGCAGTTCTTC.

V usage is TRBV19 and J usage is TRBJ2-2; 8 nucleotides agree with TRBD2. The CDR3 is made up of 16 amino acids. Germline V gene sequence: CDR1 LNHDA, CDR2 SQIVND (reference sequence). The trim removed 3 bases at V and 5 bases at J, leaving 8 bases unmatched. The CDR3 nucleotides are TGTGCCAGTAGTATCCCCGGGAGGGGTGAGACCGGGGAGCTGTTTTTT. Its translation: CASSIPGRGETGELFF.

CDR3 sequence: CASSQVQLNTEAFF. DNA for the CDR3: TGCGCCAGCAGCCAAGTTCAATTGAACACTGAAGCTTTCTTT. This sequence joins TRBV4-1 and TRBJ1-1; D ambiguous. The ends were cut back, 1 base at V and 0 bases at J, with 6 bases in the middle. There are 14 residues in the CDR3. Per the germline V gene, CDR1 is MGHRA and CDR2 is YSYEKL.

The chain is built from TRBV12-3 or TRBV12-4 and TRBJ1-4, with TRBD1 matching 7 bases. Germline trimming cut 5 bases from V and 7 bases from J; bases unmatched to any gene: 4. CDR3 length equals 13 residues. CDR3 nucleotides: TGTGCCAGCAGTAGGGGACAGTTTGAAAAACTGTTTTTT. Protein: CASSRGQFEKLFF.

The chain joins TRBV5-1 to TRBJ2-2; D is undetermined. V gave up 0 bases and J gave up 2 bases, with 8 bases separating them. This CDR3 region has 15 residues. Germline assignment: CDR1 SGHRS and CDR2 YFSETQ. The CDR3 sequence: CASSLAVANTGELFF. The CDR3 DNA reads TGCGCCAGCAGCTTGGCCGTGGCTAACACCGGGGAGCTGTTTTTT.

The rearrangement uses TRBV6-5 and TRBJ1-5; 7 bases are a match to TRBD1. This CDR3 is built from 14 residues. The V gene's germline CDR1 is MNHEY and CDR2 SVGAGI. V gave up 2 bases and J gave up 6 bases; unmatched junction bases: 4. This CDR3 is CASSYRQGGQPQHF. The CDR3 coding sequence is TGTGCCAGCAGTTACCGACAGGGTGGTCAGCCCCAGCATTTT.

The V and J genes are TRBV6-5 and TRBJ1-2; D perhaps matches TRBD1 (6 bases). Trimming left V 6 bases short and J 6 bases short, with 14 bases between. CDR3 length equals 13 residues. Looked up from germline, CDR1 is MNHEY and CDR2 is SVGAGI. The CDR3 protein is CASRTAGQHGYTF. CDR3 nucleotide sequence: TGTGCCAGCAGGACGGCAGGACAGCATGGCTACACCTTC.

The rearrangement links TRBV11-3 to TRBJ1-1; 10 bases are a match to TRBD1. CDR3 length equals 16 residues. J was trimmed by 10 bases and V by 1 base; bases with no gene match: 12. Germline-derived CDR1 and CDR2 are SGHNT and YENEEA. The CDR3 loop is CASSLGQVGQGPRAFF. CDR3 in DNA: TGTGCCAGCAGCTTAGGCCAAGTGGGACAGGGGCCCCGAGCTTTCTTT.

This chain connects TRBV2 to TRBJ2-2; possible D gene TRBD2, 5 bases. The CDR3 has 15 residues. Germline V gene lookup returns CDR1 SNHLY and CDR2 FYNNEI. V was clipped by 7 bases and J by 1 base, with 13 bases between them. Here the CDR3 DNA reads TGTGCCAGCAAGTCGGGGTTAGGGAACACCGGGGAGCTGTTTTTT. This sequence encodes CASKSGLGNTGELFF.

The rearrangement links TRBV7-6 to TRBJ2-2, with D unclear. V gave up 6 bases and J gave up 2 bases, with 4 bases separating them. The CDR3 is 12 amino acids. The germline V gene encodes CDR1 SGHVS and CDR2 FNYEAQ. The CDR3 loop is CASSPNTGELFF. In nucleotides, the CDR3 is TGTGCCAGCAGTCCAAACACCGGGGAGCTGTTTTTT.